This entry lists 19 T cell receptor beta chains sequenced from one sample in a study of CD8+ T cells in alopecia areata. The treatment denotes: oral pan-JAK inhibitor, 5-10 mg twice daily. Extraction of RNA preceded its reverse transcription into cDNA, which served as the sequencing template. Profiled with immunoSEQ multiplex PCR; TCRdb holds only in-frame clones, not every one. The sample contains some 170,000 clones, about 53% of which appear only once. Sequencing was performed on CD8+ T cells sorted from blood, taken at week 24, from a patient treated with tofacitinib. The source is a human donor with alopecia areata.

The chain joins TRBV4-3 to TRBJ2-5; tentatively, D is TRBD1 or TRBD2 (6 bases each). The germline CDR1 and CDR2 sequences are LGHNA and YSLEER. V lost 2 bases and J lost 4, with 14 bases in between. The CDR3 spans 15 residues. DNA for the CDR3: TGCGCCAGCAGCCAAAAGACCGGAGGGGGAGAGACCCAGTACTTC. This codes for CASSQKTGGGETQYF.

V is TRBV10-1 and J is TRBJ2-2; D uncertain. The CDR3 spans 12 residues. Trimming took off 3 bases at V and 9 bases at J, with 8 bases between the two ends. Germline V lookup: CDR1 WNHNN, CDR2 SYGVQD (reference sequence). CDR3 bases: TGCGCCAGCAGTGACGGTTTCAGGGAGCTGTTTTTT. Translating gives CASSDGFRELFF.

This clone was seen only a few times. The chain couples TRBV4-3 to TRBJ1-3; tentatively, D is TRBD1 (5 bases). The CDR3 covers 16 residues. Germline assignment: CDR1 LGHNA and CDR2 YSLEER. Trimming stripped 0 bases from V and 1 base from J, with 10 bases between. CDR3 in amino acids: CASSQDRADSGNTIYF. CDR3 coding DNA: TGCGCCAGCAGCCAAGACAGGGCTGATTCTGGAAACACCATATATTTT.

The V call is TRBV29-1, the J call TRBJ2-7, with 10 bases that match TRBD1. Germline V gene sequence: CDR1 SQVTM, CDR2 ANQGSEA. The CDR3 covers 12 residues. V lost 6 bases to trimming and J lost 5 bases; unmatched junction nucleotides: 4. The CDR3 spells CSVGTGDHEQYF. In nucleotides, the CDR3 is TGCAGCGTGGGGACAGGGGACCACGAGCAGTACTTC.

The CDR3 coding sequence is TGTGCCAGCAGCCCTCGGACTAGCGGGAGCACAGATACGCAGTATTTT. It encodes CASSPRTSGSTDTQYF. This chain links TRBV7-6 with TRBJ2-3; 11 bases agree with TRBD2. The CDR3 runs to 16 residues. The trim removed 5 bases at V and 0 bases at J, leaving 4 bases unmatched. CDR1 is SGHVS and CDR2 is FNYEAQ in the germline V gene.

J is TRBJ1-1 and V is TRBV6-5; D gene unclear. CDR1 and CDR2 (germline): MNHEY, SVGAGI. V lost 0 bases to trimming and J lost 2 bases, with 10 bases between them. This CDR3 spans 15 amino acids. In DNA, the CDR3 is TGTGCCAGCAGTTACTCTGGGGAGTATAACACTGAAGCTTTCTTT. Its protein is CASSYSGEYNTEAFF.

This clone was found a few times. The chain has TRBV29-1 and TRBJ2-3; TRBD2 matches 7 bases. J lost 0 bases, V lost 6 bases, and 6 bases had no gene match. The CDR3 sequence is 14 residues long. Germline loops: CDR1 SQVTM, CDR2 ANQGSEA. The CDR3 sequence: CSVPPGLSTDTQYF. The CDR3 DNA sequence: TGCAGCGTGCCGCCGGGACTAAGCACAGATACGCAGTATTTT.

The gene calls are TRBV29-1 and TRBJ1-5; 9 nucleotides align to TRBD1. Trimming removed 5 bases from V and 3 bases from J; junction bases left unmatched: 8. CDR1 is SQVTM and CDR2 is ANQGSEA in the germline V gene. The CDR3 totals 15 residues. The CDR3 DNA reads TGCAGCGTTTCGGTGGGACAGGGCCTCAATCAGCCCCAGCATTTT. Translated: CSVSVGQGLNQPQHF.

This clone has only a few counts. This chain connects TRBV7-9 to TRBJ2-7; D could derive from TRBD1 or TRBD2 (5 bases each). Germline CDR1 reads SEHNR; CDR2 reads FQNEAQ (reference sequence). The CDR3 totals 14 residues. Trimming took 3 bases from V and 6 from J, leaving 15 bases between them. The CDR3 nucleotides are TGTGCCAGCAGCTTGGGTCACCCGAGGGGCGAGCAGTACTTC. The encoded protein is CASSLGHPRGEQYF.

V and J are TRBV7-9 and TRBJ1-5, with D possibly matching TRBD1 (5 bases). This CDR3 region has 13 residues. CDR1 is SEHNR, CDR2 FQNEAQ, per germline (reference sequence). V was shortened by 4 bases and J by 5 bases, with 9 bases between the two germline ends. The DNA of the CDR3 is TGTGCCAGCAGCTCAGGGAGGGATCAGCCCCAGCATTTT. It translates to CASSSGRDQPQHF. The full variable domain, with the rest looked up from reference TRBV7-9 and TRBJ1-5, is DTGVSQNPRHKITKRGQNVTFRCDPISEHNRLYWYRQTLGQGPEFLTYFQNEAQLEKSRLLSDRFSAERPKGSFSTLEIQRTEQGDSAMYLCASSSGRDQPQHFGDGTRLSIL.

This rearrangement joins TRBV30 to TRBJ2-1; D gene unclear. The germline V and J ends were trimmed by 7 bases and 7 bases, with 2 bases remaining between them. The CDR3 is 8 residues long. Germline assignment: CDR1 GTSNPN and CDR2 SVGIG (reference sequence). This CDR3 is CAFNEQFF. CDR3 sequence (DNA): TGTGCCTTTAATGAGCAGTTCTTC.

The chain links TRBV4-3 to TRBJ1-5; D gene unclear. The CDR3 loop spans 16 amino acids. Trimming cost V 0 bases and J 1 base, with 10 bases left between them. The germline V gene encodes CDR1 LGHNA and CDR2 YSLEER. The CDR3 coding sequence is TGCGCCAGCAGCCAAGATCGGGGATTGAGCAATCAGCCCCAGCATTTT. Its translation is CASSQDRGLSNQPQHF.

This clone was picked up a small number of times. V gene TRBV29-1 combines with J gene TRBJ2-3, with no clear D. CDR3 size: 12 residues. Germline V gene data show CDR1 as SQVTM and CDR2 as ANQGSEA. Trimming cost V 7 bases and J 7 bases, with 15 bases left between them. Here the CDR3 reads CSAPLLPNTQYF. The CDR3 DNA reads as TGCAGCGCCCCTCTCCTGCCCAATACGCAGTATTTT.

The CDR3 sequence: CASSPLGRTVDEQYF. The CDR3 DNA is TGTGCCAGCAGCCCACTTGGAAGGACAGTAGACGAGCAGTACTTC. The chain employs TRBV11-2 and TRBJ2-7; D is possibly TRBD1 (6 bases). The ends were cut back, 5 bases at V and 5 bases at J, with 19 bases in the middle. This CDR3 has 15 residues. Germline V gene data show CDR1 as SGHAT and CDR2 as FQNNGV.

The chain is built from TRBV7-2 and TRBJ1-1; D unclear. The CDR3 loop spans 14 amino acids. Germline CDR1 SGHTA, CDR2 FQGNSA. Trimming left V 3 bases short and J 4 bases short, with 12 bases between. For the CDR3, the DNA is TGTGCCAGCAGCTTTACCCCGAGCCCCACTGAAGCTTTCTTT. Protein sequence: CASSFTPSPTEAFF.

This clone was seen once. This rearrangement joins TRBV7-2 to TRBJ1-1; D uncertain. The CDR3 is 14 residues long. Germline values: CDR1 SGHTA, CDR2 FQGNSA. The V and J ends lost 0 bases and 4 bases respectively, with 9 bases between them. The CDR3 DNA reads TGTGCCAGCAGCTTAGCTGGACGGGGCACTGAAGCTTTCTTT. This codes for CASSLAGRGTEAFF.

This rearrangement joins TRBV4-1 to TRBJ2-7, with 10 bases lining up with TRBD2. The CDR3 length is 14 residues. V dropped 3 bases and J dropped 2; count of bases not matched to a gene: 1. Looked up from germline, CDR1 is MGHRA and CDR2 is YSYEKL. The CDR3: CASSHLAGAYEQYF. The DNA of the CDR3 is TGCGCCAGCAGCCATCTAGCGGGGGCCTACGAGCAGTACTTC.

This clone occurred a few times. This chain joins TRBV7-9 and TRBJ2-7; 8 bases agree with TRBD1. The germline V gene has CDR1 SEHNR and CDR2 FQNEAQ (reference sequence). J gave up 13 bases and V 8 bases, and 13 bases lay outside the gene matches. This CDR3 contains 12 residues. The CDR3 DNA reads as TGTGCCAGCTCCTCCGTCCGGGACAGGCCCTACTTC. It codes for CASSSVRDRPYF.

This clone was seen more than once but under ten times. This chain joins TRBV27 and TRBJ1-6, with D tentatively TRBD1 (5 bases). Trimming removed 2 bases from V and 2 bases from J, with 10 bases in between. This CDR3 is built from 16 residues. Germline assignment: CDR1 MNHEY and CDR2 SMNVEV (reference sequence). CDR3: CASSLRQITYNSPLHF. The CDR3 nucleotides are TGTGCCAGCAGTTTAAGACAGATAACCTATAATTCACCCCTCCACTTT.